The present T cell receptor beta chain was sequenced within a study of T cells in narcolepsy. Turning to the study itself: Patients with NT1 or NT2 and healthy control donors were enrolled. Study observations and caveats: No autoreactive T cell clone sequences appeared in some memory CD4+ repertoires. Comparing one patient's CSF and blood CD4+ clonotypes highlighted HCRT- and TRIB2-specific autoreactive clonotypes. Reportedly, autoreactive clonotypes were serially detected in patients' blood but not controls'.

A note on this clone: What it recognizes is unknown.

Generated by immunoSEQ multiplex PCR, the TCRdb table keeps only in-frame clones and is missing some. Found here are over 30,000 clones, about 85% of them singletons; the top ten hold under 2%. This sequence originates from a human donor with narcolepsy. Sequencing was done on a sample of CD45RA- memory CD4+ T cells from PBMCs.

The DNA of the CDR3 is TGCGCCAGCAGCCCCCAGTCCAGGGAAAAACTGTTTTTT. Its translation: CASSPQSREKLFF. The rearrangement links TRBV4-1 to TRBJ1-4; the D is unclear. V was clipped by 4 bases and J by 8 bases, with 11 bases between them. The CDR3 consists of 13 residues. Germline V CDR1 and CDR2: MGHRA, YSYEKL.